Sequencing of this TCR beta chain was carried out in a study of shared clonotypes between healthy human individuals. Across the study: The cohort comprised two women and a few men. Their ages spanned 18 to 49 years. Study-wide findings and caveats: In contrast to clonotypes shared by all four donors, non-shared clonotypes had lower generation probabilities. Shared across a few donors were around 5% of the naive CD4 clonotypes.

CD8 memory fractions consisted of CD45RO+ and CCR7-negative CD45RA+ TemRA cells together. CDR3 length equals 16 residues. Produced via immunoSEQ multiplex PCR; TCRdb's table is partial and in-frame only. The data show some 380,000 clones, roughly 96% seen once. About this clone itself: What it binds is not known.

The sequence came from a man in his thirties or forties in good health. This chain joins TRBV21-1 and TRBJ2-7. TRBV21-1 is an annotated pseudogene. Sequenced input: memory CD8+ T cells sorted from blood. Described subset: CD45RO+ cells pooled with CCR7-negative TemRA cells. DNA for the CDR3: TGTGCCAGCAGCAAAGGGGAACCGGGACGGGACTACGAGCAGTACTTC. Translation: CASSKGEPGRDYEQYF.